This T cell receptor beta chain was retrieved from a study of response to subunit inactivated influenza vaccine. TCRdb itself ran the RT-PCR reads through MiXCR, one entry per CDR3 protein. The sample holds hundreds of thousands of distinct CDR3 sequences; less than 15% are singletons and the top ten take approximately 8.4%. The CDR3 has 15 residues. Trimming pared 8 bases from V and 4 bases from J, leaving 18 bases between. CDR1 MNHEY and CDR2 SVGEGT come from the germline V gene. The study, taken as a whole, reports: Researchers suggested that each seasonal influenza vaccination recruits few new T cells.

Note on this clonotype: The antigen remains unidentified.

The V and J genes are TRBV6-2 or TRBV6-3 and TRBJ2-1; D is possibly TRBD2 (5 bases). The source material was non-naive T cells sorted from PBMCs, sampled less than 15 days before vaccination. The source is a middle-aged man who received an inactivated influenza vaccine. Here the CDR3 DNA reads TGTGCCAGCCGTACCTCCCGACTACAATACAATGAGCAGTTCTTC. Protein sequence: CASRTSRLQYNEQFF.